This T cell receptor (beta chain) was sequenced during a study of T cells in Graves' hyperthyroidism and ophthalmopathy. Diagnosis of hyperthyroidism was new in patients aged 18 to 65, and its duration was under 2 months. The study excluded patients with uncontrolled infection, other autoimmune disease, pregnancy or lactation. Diagnosing involved the use of clinical symptoms, serum thyroxine and TRAb, thyroid ultrasound and orbital computed tomography. This clonotype was counted once. Its antigen is unknown. Study-wide points: Through a model of 13 V-J features, ophthalmopathy was separated from stable hyperthyroidism.

V lost 5 bases and J 7 bases, leaving 14 bases between the germline ends. Germline CDR1 SGHTA, CDR2 FQGNSA. This CDR3 has 13 amino acids. Amplification of TCR beta CDR3 regions used RNA as the template. Researchers ran a first-round RT-PCR on the TCR CDR3 using the HTBI primer set. TCRdb called the multiplex PCR reads again in MiXCR, with one record for every CDR3 protein. The top ten clones hold about a quarter of a sample with under 300,000 distinct CDR3 sequences, less than 30% of them seen once. The V and J genes are TRBV7-2 and TRBJ1-2, with D possibly TRBD1 on 5 matching bases. Sequencing input: blood. The clonotype was recovered from a man aged 40-49 years with Graves' hyperthyroidism that later progressed to Graves' ophthalmopathy. The CDR3 DNA sequence: TGTGCCAGCAGCCCGATGGGGGGTAGTGGCTACACCTTC. Residues: CASSPMGGSGYTF. Full variable domain (rest looked up from reference TRBV7-2 and TRBJ1-2): GAGVSQSPSNKVTEKGKDVELRCDPISGHTALYWYRQSLGQGLEFLIYFQGNSAPDKSGLPSDRFSAERTGGSVSTLTIQRTQQEDSAVYLCASSPMGGSGYTFGSGTRLTVV.